What follows is one T cell receptor (beta chain) and its context. This clonotype was detected many times. Its cognate antigen has yet to be identified. The input lacks base qualities; no much larger clone sits a single base away. Sequencing was performed on an Illumina HiSeq 2500. Quantitative 5'-RACE with molecular barcodes was used to prepare TCR beta libraries. From the authors' description of their analysis: A new computational method, built on a probabilistic model of VDJ rearrangement, was used to identify disease-linked TCR variants. Starting from the raw public reads, TCRdb applied fastp trimming at Q25, assembled clones with MiXCR and retained in-frame beta chains. Entries are consolidated by CDR3 protein sequence, retaining the most common genes and DNA. The V and J calls follow TCRdb's processing rather than the paper's. The sample yields approximately 88,000 distinct CDR3 sequences; roughly 10% were counted once. The top ten clones comprise roughly 5.5% of the sample.

The CDR3 covers 15 residues, taking in both the cysteine and the phenylalanine. The entry retains the CDR3 DNA only, 45 bases that are in frame from base 1. Looking up the germline V gene yields CDR1 MNHEY and CDR2 SVGAGI. The trim is 2 bases for V and 10 bases for J, with a gap of 15 bases between the germline ends. These data come from a study of CD8 T cells in ankylosing spondylitis (dated by TCRdb to the late 2010s). Background for the entire study: T cell receptor beta repertoires were profiled in healthy donors and ankylosing spondylitis patients so that disease-linked TCR variants could be found. The whole study cohort included under 140 healthy donors and 20 to 30 ankylosing spondylitis patients. Peripheral blood was sampled, and synovial fluid was additionally collected from ankylosing spondylitis patients. Overall study outcomes, separate from this receptor: A CD8+ phenotype was shown by the disease-linked clones, which were found at relatively low frequencies in peripheral blood. Some motif variants were previously reported in synovial fluid and blood of reactive arthritis patients, suggesting common disease-initiation mechanisms. The disease-linked clones were reported to be significantly enriched in matched synovial fluid samples from ankylosing spondylitis patients. A TCR beta motif made up of seven or eight highly homologous amino acid variants appeared to be characteristic of blood from ankylosing spondylitis patients.

The sequencing sample was made of blood, either unsorted or a sorted T cell fraction (not recorded which). The rearranged segments are TRBV6-5 and TRBJ1-6; the D gene is not confidently resolved. This clonotype was obtained from a male donor with ankylosing spondylitis or in good health (not recorded which). The CDR3 reads as follows: CASSYAPGSDSPLHF. The sequenced DNA is TGTGCCAGCAGTTACGCCCCGGGGAGTGACTCACCCCTCCACTTT.